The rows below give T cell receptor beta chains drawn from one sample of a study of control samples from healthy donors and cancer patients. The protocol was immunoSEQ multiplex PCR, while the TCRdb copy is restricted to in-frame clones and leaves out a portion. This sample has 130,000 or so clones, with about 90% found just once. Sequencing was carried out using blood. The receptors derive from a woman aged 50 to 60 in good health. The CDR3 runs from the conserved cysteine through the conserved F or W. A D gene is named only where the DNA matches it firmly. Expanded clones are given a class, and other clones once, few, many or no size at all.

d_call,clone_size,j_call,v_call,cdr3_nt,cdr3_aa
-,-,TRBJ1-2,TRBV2,TGTGCCAGCAGCCACGGGCAGGGACATTCCCAGCGGGGCTACACCTTC,CASSHGQGHSQRGYTF
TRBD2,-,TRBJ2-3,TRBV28,TGTGCCAGCAGTTTATCAAGTCGCGCGGGAGTTCCAGATACGCAGTATTTT,CASSLSSRAGVPDTQYF
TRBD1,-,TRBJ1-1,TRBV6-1,TGTGCCAGCAGTGACAACAGGGGGACTGAAGCTTTCTTT,CASSDNRGTEAFF
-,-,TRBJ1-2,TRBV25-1,TGTGCCAGCAGTGAATCCCGTTTCCTTGGCTACACCTTC,CASSESRFLGYTF
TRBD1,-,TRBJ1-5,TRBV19,TGTGCCAGTAGTATGGCGGGACAGGGTTGGCAGCCCCAGCATTTT,CASSMAGQGWQPQHF
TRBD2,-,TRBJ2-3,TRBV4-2,TGTGCCAGCAGCCCTCGACTAGCGGGAGGGATAGATACGCAGTATTTT,CASSPRLAGGIDTQYF
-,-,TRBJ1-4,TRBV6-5,TGTGCCAGCAGTTACAGCCCAAATGGAAATGAAAAACTGTTTTTT,CASSYSPNGNEKLFF
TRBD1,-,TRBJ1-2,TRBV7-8,TGTGCCAGCAGCTTAGTACGGGGCCAGGGGGCGGCTCTCTACTATGGCTACACCTTC,CASSLVRGQGAALYYGYTF
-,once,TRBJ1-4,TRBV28,TGTGCCAGCAGATTAAATATGGGGGCCCGACGAGAAAAACTGTTTTTT,CASRLNMGARREKLFF
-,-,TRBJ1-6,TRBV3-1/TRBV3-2,TGTGCCAGCAGCCAAGCTGACAATTCACCCCTCCACTTT,CASSQADNSPLHF
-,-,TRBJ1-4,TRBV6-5,TGTGCCAGCAGTTCATCAAGGGGTGCAACTAATGAAAAACTGTTTTTT,CASSSSRGATNEKLFF